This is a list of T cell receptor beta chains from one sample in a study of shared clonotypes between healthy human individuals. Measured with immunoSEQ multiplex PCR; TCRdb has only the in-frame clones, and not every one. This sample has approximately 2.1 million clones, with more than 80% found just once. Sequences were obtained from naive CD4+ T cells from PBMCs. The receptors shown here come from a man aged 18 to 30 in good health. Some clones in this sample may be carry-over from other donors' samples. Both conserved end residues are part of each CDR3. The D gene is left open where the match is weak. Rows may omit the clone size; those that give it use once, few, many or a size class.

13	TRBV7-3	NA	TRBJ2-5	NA	TGTGCCAGCCGGGACGCGGGCCAAGAGACCCAGTACTTC	CASRDAGQETQYF
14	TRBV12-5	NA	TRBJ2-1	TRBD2	TGTGCTAGTGGACCTAGCGGGAGGTCGAATGAGCAGTTCTTC	CASGPSGRSNEQFF
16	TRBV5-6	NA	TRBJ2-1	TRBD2	TGTGCCAGCAGCTTGTTAGGAGCGGGAGTTGACAATGAGCAGTTCTTC	CASSLLGAGVDNEQFF
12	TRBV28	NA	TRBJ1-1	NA	TGTGCCAGCGGCCCAACGGAAACTGAAGCTTTCTTT	CASGPTETEAFF
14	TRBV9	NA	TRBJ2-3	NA	TGTGCCAGCAGCGTAGAGCGAGAAGGAGATACGCAGTATTTT	CASSVEREGDTQYF
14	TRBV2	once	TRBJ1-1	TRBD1	TGTGCCAGCAGTGGACAGGGGGCGCGAACTGAAGCTTTCTTT	CASSGQGARTEAFF
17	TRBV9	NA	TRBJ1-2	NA	TGTGCCAGCAGCCCGGCAGGGAGAATTTGGGGGGCGCGTGGCTACACCTTC	CASSPAGRIWGARGYTF
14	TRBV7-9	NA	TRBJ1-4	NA	TGTGCCAGCAGCTTAGACAGGGTTGGGGAAAAACTGTTTTTT	CASSLDRVGEKLFF
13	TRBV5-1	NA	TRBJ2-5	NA	TGCGCCAGCAGCCGGAGCAGGGGAGAGACCCAGTACTTC	CASSRSRGETQYF
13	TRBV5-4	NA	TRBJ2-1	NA	TGTGCCAGCAGCTTGACTCCTTACAATGAGCAGTTCTTC	CASSLTPYNEQFF
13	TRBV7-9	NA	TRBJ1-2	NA	TGTGCCAGCAGCTTGCAGGGAGTGAGTGGCTACACCTTC	CASSLQGVSGYTF
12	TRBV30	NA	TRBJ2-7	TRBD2	TGTGCCTGGAGTGTAGGACTAGCGGAGATAAACTTC	CAWSVGLAEINF
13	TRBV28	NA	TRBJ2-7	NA	TGTGCCAGCTCCGGGACCGCGCCCTACGAGCAGTACTTC	CASSGTAPYEQYF
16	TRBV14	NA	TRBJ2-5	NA	TGTGCCAGCAGCCGGGGAACAGGGCCCACCCAAGAGACCCAGTACTTC	CASSRGTGPTQETQYF
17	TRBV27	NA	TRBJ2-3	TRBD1	TGTGCCAGCAGTAGACTTCAGGGGGCGCGGGGCACAGATACGCAGTATTTT	CASSRLQGARGTDTQYF
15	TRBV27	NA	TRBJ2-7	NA	TGTGCCAGCAGTTTATTACCCGGGTCGGGATACGAGCAGTACTTC	CASSLLPGSGYEQYF
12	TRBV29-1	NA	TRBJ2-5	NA	TGCAGCGTTGGGGACTTCCAAGAGACCCAGTACTTC	CSVGDFQETQYF
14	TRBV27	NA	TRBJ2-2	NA	TGTGCCAGCAGTCTCCCAAACCCGAATGGGGAGCTGTTTTTT	CASSLPNPNGELFF
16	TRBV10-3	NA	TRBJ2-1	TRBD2	TGTGCCATCACCGAGAGGCTAGCGGGAGATGGGTATGAGCAGTTCTTC	CAITERLAGDGYEQFF
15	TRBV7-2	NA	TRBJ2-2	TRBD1	TGTGCCAGCAGCCGCACAGGGGGCAACACCGGGGAGCTGTTTTTT	CASSRTGGNTGELFF
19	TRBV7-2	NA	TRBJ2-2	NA	TGTGCCAGCAGCTTAGATTTGGGCGGCAGCCGCCCGAACACCGGGGAGCTGTTTTTT	CASSLDLGGSRPNTGELFF
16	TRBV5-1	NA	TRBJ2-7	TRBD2	TGCGCCAGCAGCTCGACACCTAGCGGGAGGGCCGAAGAGCAGTACTTC	CASSSTPSGRAEEQYF
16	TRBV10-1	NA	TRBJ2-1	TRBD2	TGCGCCAGCAGTGAGTCTAGCGGGAGCCGGGGGAATGAGCAGTTCTTC	CASSESSGSRGNEQFF
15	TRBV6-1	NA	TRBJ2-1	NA	TGTGCCAGCAGTGAAACCCGGGACGGCGTTTTATCGCAGTTCTTC	CASSETRDGVLSQFF
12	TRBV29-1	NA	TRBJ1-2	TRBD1	TGCAGCGTTGGGAGGCAGGGGGAGCCTGCCACCTTC	CSVGRQGEPATF
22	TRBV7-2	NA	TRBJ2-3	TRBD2	TGTGCCAGCAGCTTAGCGGGCCCGGGACTAACTGCGGGGGGAGGAAGCACAGATACGCAGTATTTT	CASSLAGPGLTAGGGSTDTQYF
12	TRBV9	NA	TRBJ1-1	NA	TGTGCCAGCAGCGTAGGCGTTAGTGAAGCTTTCTTT	CASSVGVSEAFF
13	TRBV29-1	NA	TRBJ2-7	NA	TGCAGCGTTTTGGACGGCCACTCCTACGAGCAGTACTTC	CSVLDGHSYEQYF
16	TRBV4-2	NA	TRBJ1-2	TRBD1	TGTGCCAGCAGTCCTCAAACGCAGGGGGCAGGCTATGGCTACACCTTC	CASSPQTQGAGYGYTF
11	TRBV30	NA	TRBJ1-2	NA	TGTGCCTGGAGTGTGGGAGGCGGCTACACCTTC	CAWSVGGGYTF
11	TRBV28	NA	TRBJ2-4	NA	TGTGCCAGCAGGTCAAACGGGGATCAGTACTTC	CASRSNGDQYF
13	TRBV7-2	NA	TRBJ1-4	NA	TGTGCCAGCAGCTTAATTCCTGGCGAAAAACTGTTTTTT	CASSLIPGEKLFF
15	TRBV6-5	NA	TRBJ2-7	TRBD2	TGTGCCAGCAGGGAGGGGACTAGCGGTAACTACGAGCAGTACTTC	CASREGTSGNYEQYF
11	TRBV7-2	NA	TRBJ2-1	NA	TGTGCCAGCACCACGGTGGGTGAGCAGTTCTTC	CASTTVGEQFF
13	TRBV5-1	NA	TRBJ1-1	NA	TGCGCCAGCAACCCCGGCCTGGGAACTGAAGCTTTCTTT	CASNPGLGTEAFF
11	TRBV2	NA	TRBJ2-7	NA	TGTGCCAGCAGTGCGGTAGTCGAGCAGTACTTC	CASSAVVEQYF
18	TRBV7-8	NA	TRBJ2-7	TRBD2	TGTGCCAGCACCCAAACCGGACTAGCGGGAGGATGGGGCTACGAGCAGTACTTC	CASTQTGLAGGWGYEQYF
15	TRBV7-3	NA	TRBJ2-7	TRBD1	TGTGCCAGCAGCCCGAGGAGGACAGGGTTAAGCGAGCAGTACTTC	CASSPRRTGLSEQYF
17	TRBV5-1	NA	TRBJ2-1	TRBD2	TGCGCCAGCAGCTTGTGGACTAGCGGGACCTCCTACAATGAGCAGTTCTTC	CASSLWTSGTSYNEQFF
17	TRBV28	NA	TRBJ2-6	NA	TGTGCCAGCAGTGGTGGGGGTCCCAACTCTGGGGCCAACGTCCTGACTTTC	CASSGGGPNSGANVLTF
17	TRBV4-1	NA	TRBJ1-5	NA	TGCGCCAGCAGCCAAGATCAAGTCACCGGGGCCAATCAGCCCCAGCATTTT	CASSQDQVTGANQPQHF
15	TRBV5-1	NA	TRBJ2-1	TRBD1	TGCGCCAGCAGCCCGGGGACAGGGTTTAGCAATGAGCAGTTCTTC	CASSPGTGFSNEQFF
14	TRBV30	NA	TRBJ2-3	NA	TGTGCCTGGAGTGTAAGGGGGTGGGTAGATACGCAGTATTTT	CAWSVRGWVDTQYF
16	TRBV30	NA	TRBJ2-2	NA	TGTGCCTGGAGTGTACGGGGGGCGGGAGTGCCCGGGGAGCTGTTTTTT	CAWSVRGAGVPGELFF
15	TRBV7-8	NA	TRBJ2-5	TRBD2	TGTGCCAGCAGCTTTACTAGCGGGAGGGTAGAGACCCAGTACTTC	CASSFTSGRVETQYF
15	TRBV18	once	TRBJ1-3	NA	TGTGCCAGCTCACCAACCCGGGACAACGGAAACACCATATATTTT	CASSPTRDNGNTIYF
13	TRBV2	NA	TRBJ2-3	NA	TGTGCCAGCAGTAAAGAGAGGGGAGATACGCAGTATTTT	CASSKERGDTQYF
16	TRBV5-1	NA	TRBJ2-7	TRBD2	TGCGCCAGCAGCTTGACGCTAGCGGGAGGGCCCTACGAGCAGTACTTC	CASSLTLAGGPYEQYF
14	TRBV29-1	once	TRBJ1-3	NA	TGCAGCGTTGACGGCGGAACCTCTGGAAACACCATATATTTT	CSVDGGTSGNTIYF
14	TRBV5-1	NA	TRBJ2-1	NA	TGCGCCAGCGAGGGGGGATCAACCTACAATGAGCAGTTCTTC	CASEGGSTYNEQFF
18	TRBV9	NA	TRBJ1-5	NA	TGTGCCAGCAGCGTAGTTGAGGCCCTGTGCTTTGTTGGGCAGCCCCAGCATTTT	CASSVVEALCFVGQPQHF
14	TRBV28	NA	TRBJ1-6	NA	TGTGCCAGCAGTTCTCAGCCGACAGCTTCACCCCTCCACTTT	CASSSQPTASPLHF
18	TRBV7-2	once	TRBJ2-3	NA	TGTGCCAGCAGCTTAGGGCCCGGCGGGGCGACTAGCACAGATACGCAGTATTTT	CASSLGPGGATSTDTQYF
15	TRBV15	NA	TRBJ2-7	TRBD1	TGTGCCACCAGCAAGTATAGGACAGGAATGTACGAGCAGTACTTC	CATSKYRTGMYEQYF
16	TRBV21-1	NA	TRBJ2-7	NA	TGTGCCAGCAGCAGACCCGGGACGGAGCCCTCCTACGAGCAGTACTTC	CASSRPGTEPSYEQYF
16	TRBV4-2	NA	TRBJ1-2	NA	TGTGCCAGCAGCCGAAACAACGATGAAGCTAACTATGGCTACACCTTC	CASSRNNDEANYGYTF
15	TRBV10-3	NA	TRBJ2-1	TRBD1	TGTGCCATCAGTGACCGGGACAGGGTTGTCAATGAGCAGTTCTTC	CAISDRDRVVNEQFF
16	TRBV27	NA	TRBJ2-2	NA	TGTGCCAGCAGTTTAAGGGGACGGTTGAACACCGGGGAGCTGTTTTTT	CASSLRGRLNTGELFF
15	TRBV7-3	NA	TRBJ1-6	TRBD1	TGTGCCAGCAGCTTATCGGGGACAGGGGTGTCACCCCTCCACTTT	CASSLSGTGVSPLHF